The sequence of this T cell receptor beta chain was determined in a study of cytomegalovirus exposure and HLA in healthy donors. Study at large: From HLA-typed donors, an early data release held tens of millions of unique TCRs. Whole-study findings and limits: A link between a missense DCLRE1C variant and TCR beta V- and J-gene trimming emerged from a later analysis. Some V segments (TRBV6-2 and TRBV6-3 among them) were excluded as indistinguishable.

Per the germline V gene, CDR1 is LGHNA and CDR2 is YNFKEQ. V lost 1 base and J 1 base, leaving 12 bases between the germline ends. The CDR3 extends over 16 amino acids. Both 60 Vbeta primers and 13 Jbeta primers went into the PCR. The data were produced by immunoSEQ multiplex PCR, yet TCRdb's version contains in-frame clones alone and is incomplete. The sample lists roughly 83,000 clones; 65% to 80% were seen once. This clone was seen more than once but under ten times. The antigen remains unidentified. The sequence was collected from a man in his 60s in good health and CMV-seronegative. The chain has TRBV4-2 and TRBJ2-3; no clear D. Sequenced: PBMCs. The CDR3 sequence is CASSQAPVARTDTQYF. The CDR3 region has the DNA TGTGCCAGCAGCCAAGCCCCCGTGGCCCGCACAGATACGCAGTATTTT.